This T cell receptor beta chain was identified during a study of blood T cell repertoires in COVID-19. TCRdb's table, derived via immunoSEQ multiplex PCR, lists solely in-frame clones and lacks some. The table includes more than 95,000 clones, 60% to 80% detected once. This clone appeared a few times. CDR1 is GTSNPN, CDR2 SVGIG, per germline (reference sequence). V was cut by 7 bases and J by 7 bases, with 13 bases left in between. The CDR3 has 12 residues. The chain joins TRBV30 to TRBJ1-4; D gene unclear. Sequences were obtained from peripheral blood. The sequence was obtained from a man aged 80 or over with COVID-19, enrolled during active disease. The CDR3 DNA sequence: TGTGCCTTACGATCCACGGGTGAAAAACTGTTTTTT. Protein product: CALRSTGEKLFF.